The 31 T cell receptor beta chains in this list originate from one sample, sequenced in a study of T cells in Graves' hyperthyroidism and ophthalmopathy. Amplification of TCR beta CDR3 regions was performed using RNA transcripts as template. The HTBI primer set served for first-round RT-PCR of the TCR CDR3. In TCRdb, the multiplex PCR reads were re-called with MiXCR into one record per CDR3 protein. The sample shows roughly 800,000 distinct CDR3 sequences, about 38% of them seen only once. Sequences were obtained from blood. Receptor source: a man younger than 30 with Graves' hyperthyroidism.

This clonotype was counted between two and nine times. V gene TRBV27 combines with J gene TRBJ1-1; 9 bases align to TRBD1. Per germline, CDR1 MNHEY and CDR2 SMNVEV (reference sequence). This CDR3 has 13 residues. Trimming removed 10 bases from V and 3 bases from J; junction bases left unmatched: 6. The CDR3 is CATAQGADTEAFF. CDR3 in DNA: TGTGCCACCGCACAGGGGGCGGACACTGAAGCTTTCTTT.

The chain joins TRBV25-1 to TRBJ2-5; the match to TRBD2 covers 8 bases. This CDR3 has 16 residues. Germline V gives CDR1 MGHDK, CDR2 SYGVNS. V gave up 8 bases and J gave up 3 bases; unmatched junction bases: 14. The DNA of the CDR3 is TGTGCCAGCCTCCGGGAGGGGCGCGGGGTAGAAGAGACCCAGTACTTC. Protein: CASLREGRGVEETQYF. Complete variable domain (other parts from reference TRBV25-1 and TRBJ2-5): EADIYQTPRYLVIGTGKKITLECSQTMGHDKMYWYQQDPGMELHLIHYSYGVNSTEKGDLSSESTVSRIRTEHFPLTLESARPSHTSQYLCASLREGRGVEETQYFGPGTRLLVL.

The V and J genes are TRBV19 and TRBJ2-7; weak D call: TRBD1 (6 bases). Germline loops: CDR1 LNHDA, CDR2 SQIVND (reference sequence). V dropped 1 base and J dropped 1 base, with 8 bases sitting between them. This CDR3 has 14 residues. The CDR3 spells CASSIGGLSYEQYF. CDR3 nucleotide sequence: TGTGCCAGTAGTATAGGGGGGCTATCCTACGAGCAGTACTTC.

A single count supports this clonotype. This may stem from a read error, because a much larger clone lies one nucleotide away. The chain carries TRBV7-9 and TRBJ1-6, with D unclear. V was cut by 3 bases and J by 10 bases, with 10 bases left in between. CDR3 length equals 13 residues. Germline lookup yields CDR1 SEHNR and CDR2 FQNEAQ (reference sequence). The CDR3 nucleotides are TGTGCCAGCAGCTTCCCGGTTGTCTCACCCCTCCACTTT. This translates into CASSFPVVSPLHF.

Ten or more counts support this clonotype. V and J are TRBV2 and TRBJ2-7, with D unresolved. The V gene's germline CDR1 is SNHLY and CDR2 FYNNEI. Trimming removed 3 bases from V and 3 bases from J, with 6 bases in between. This CDR3 is built from 12 residues. As DNA, the CDR3 is TGTGCCAGCAGTGATGTAGGCTACGAGCAGTACTTC. Translated: CASSDVGYEQYF.

Ten or more counts support this clonotype. The V call is TRBV10-3, the J call TRBJ2-5; 10 bases line up with TRBD2. This CDR3 has 17 residues. The V gene end was trimmed by 0 bases and the J gene end by 4 bases; junction bases not matched to a gene: 8. The germline gives CDR1 ENHRY, CDR2 SYGVKD. The CDR3 DNA is TGTGCCATCAGTGAGTCTCCGTCTAGCGGGGGAAGAGAGACCCAGTACTTC. Protein sequence: CAISESPSSGGRETQYF.

There are many counts of this clonotype. The rearrangement joins TRBV7-2 to TRBJ1-6, with D possibly TRBD1 on 5 matching bases. CDR1 is SGHTA, CDR2 FQGNSA, per germline. Between the trimmed V and J ends, which lost 1 base and 15 bases, there was a span of 16 bases. This CDR3 has 14 amino acids. The DNA of the CDR3 is TGTGCCAGCAGCTTAGATGGGGCCGCGGGGAACCTCCACTTT. It translates to CASSLDGAAGNLHF. Using reference TRBV7-2 and TRBJ1-6 for the parts outside the CDR3, the full variable domain is GAGVSQSPSNKVTEKGKDVELRCDPISGHTALYWYRQSLGQGLEFLIYFQGNSAPDKSGLPSDRFSAERTGGSVSTLTIQRTQQEDSAVYLCASSLDGAAGNLHFGNGTRLTVT.

This chain uses TRBV6-9 with TRBJ2-5; tentative D call: TRBD2 (5 bases). CDR3 length equals 12 residues. The V end lost 4 bases, the J end lost 10 bases, and 13 bases lay between the germline ends. From germline, CDR1 is MNHGY and CDR2 SVAAGI. CDR3 DNA: TGTGCCAGCAGTTCCCCGGCGGCGGGCCAGTACTTC. Translated: CASSSPAAGQYF.

Only a few counts were recorded for this clonotype. V usage is TRBV20-1 and J usage is TRBJ2-7, with 8 bases lining up with TRBD1. Per germline, CDR1 DFQATT and CDR2 SNEGSKA (reference sequence). This CDR3 has 14 residues. The J segment lost 0 bases and the V segment lost 5 bases, leaving 6 bases of the junction unmatched. In DNA, the CDR3 is TGCAGTGCTTGGACAGGGTTGAGCTCCTACGAGCAGTACTTC. Its translation: CSAWTGLSSYEQYF.

This clonotype came up many times. The rearrangement links TRBV19 to TRBJ1-4; D remains unclear. Between the trimmed V and J ends, which lost 7 bases and 6 bases, there was a span of 12 bases. Looked up from germline, CDR1 is LNHDA and CDR2 is SQIVND (reference sequence). CDR3 length equals 13 residues. The CDR3 DNA follows: TGTGCCAGTAAATCGGGTATGCATGAAAAACTGTTTTTT. Encoded protein: CASKSGMHEKLFF. Complete variable domain (other parts from reference TRBV19 and TRBJ1-4): DGGITQSPKYLFRKEGQNVTLSCEQNLNHDAMYWYRQDPGQGLRLIYYSQIVNDFQKGDIAEGYSVSREKKESFPLTVTSAQKNPTAFYLCASKSGMHEKLFFGSGTQLSVL.

This clonotype was recorded at least ten times. This sequence joins TRBV12-3 or TRBV12-4 and TRBJ1-2, with 8 nucleotides matching TRBD1. The CDR3 has 13 residues. Germline trimming cut 5 bases from V and 8 bases from J; bases unmatched to any gene: 7. CDR3 protein: CASSIGQGRGYTF. In DNA form, the CDR3 reads TGTGCCAGCAGTATTGGACAGGGACGGGGCTACACCTTC.

The rearrangement links TRBV29-1 to TRBJ1-3; D may be TRBD1 (6 bases). Deletions cut 4 bases from V and 3 bases from J, with 19 bases between. The CDR3 has 16 residues. Germline CDR1 and CDR2: SQVTM and ANQGSEA. The CDR3 is CSVAGTMRTDGNTIYF. For the CDR3, the DNA is TGCAGCGTTGCCGGGACAATGCGCACGGATGGAAACACCATATATTTT. The whole variable domain, remainder taken from reference TRBV29-1 and TRBJ1-3, is SAVISQKPSRDICQRGTSLTIQCQVDSQVTMMFWYRQQPGQSLTLIATANQGSEATYESGFVIDKFPISRPNLTFSTLTVSNMSPEDSSIYLCSVAGTMRTDGNTIYFGEGSWLTVV.

In its sample, this clonotype was seen a few times. The chain employs TRBV7-3 and TRBJ2-5; D is unresolved. Trimming removed 3 bases at V and 4 bases at J, with 9 bases between. Germline lookup yields CDR1 SGHTA and CDR2 FQGTGA. There are 13 residues in the CDR3. The CDR3 DNA is TGTGCCAGCAGCTTTATCTCGGGAGAGACCCAGTACTTC. Translated: CASSFISGETQYF.

The rearrangement uses TRBV4-3 and TRBJ2-7; 10 bases align to TRBD1. V shed 0 bases and J 5 bases; nucleotides not matched to a gene: 13. Germline CDR1 is LGHNA and CDR2 is YSLEER. The CDR3 is made up of 18 amino acids. The CDR3 reads CASSQDPKFLGQGNEQYF. In DNA, the CDR3 is TGCGCCAGCAGCCAAGATCCTAAATTCCTGGGACAGGGGAACGAGCAGTACTTC.

The chain couples TRBV5-1 to TRBJ2-7; weak D call: TRBD1 (5 bases). CDR1 and CDR2 (germline): SGHRS, YFSETQ. The CDR3 runs to 14 residues. Deletions cut 4 bases from V and 7 bases from J, with 18 bases between. The CDR3, as DNA: TGCGCCAGCAGCCTCGGACACCCAGGGTATGAGCAGTACTTC. Its translation is CASSLGHPGYEQYF. The full variable domain, in which reference TRBV5-1 and TRBJ2-7 provide the parts outside the CDR3, is KAGVTQTPRYLIKTRGQQVTLSCSPISGHRSVSWYQQTPGQGLQFLFEYFSETQRNKGNFPGRFSGRQFSNSRSEMNVSTLELGDSALYLCASSLGHPGYEQYFGPGTRLTVT.

This clonotype was recorded a few times. The rearrangement links TRBV5-1 to TRBJ1-1; D is perhaps TRBD1 (6 bases). Germline values: CDR1 SGHRS, CDR2 YFSETQ. The CDR3 is 14 amino acids. V lost 2 bases, J lost 3 bases, and 11 bases lay in between. Here the CDR3 reads CASSFTGFDTEAFF. CDR3 nucleotides: TGCGCCAGCAGCTTCACAGGGTTCGACACTGAAGCTTTCTTT.

This clonotype was counted between two and nine times. The genes are TRBV5-1 and TRBJ2-7, with 7 bases lining up with TRBD2. The CDR3 consists of 14 residues. Trimming at V came to 0 bases and at J to 3 bases, leaving 3 bases not matched to a gene. Germline assignment: CDR1 SGHRS and CDR2 YFSETQ. The CDR3 coding sequence is TGCGCCAGCAGCTTGGAGGTAGCGGGCTACGAGCAGTACTTC. Translated: CASSLEVAGYEQYF.

At least ten counts were recorded for this clonotype. V and J are TRBV2 and TRBJ2-5; 10 bases match TRBD1. After removal of 7 bases from V and 2 bases from J, the junction contained 4 bases not matched to a gene. Germline CDR1 is SNHLY and CDR2 is FYNNEI. CDR3 length: 14 residues. The CDR3, as DNA: TGTGCCAGCACGGACAGGGGGACGCAAGAGACCCAGTACTTC. The encoded protein is CASTDRGTQETQYF.

Of note for this clonotype: A much larger clonotype is one base distant, so this may be a read error. The rearrangement joins TRBV19 to TRBJ1-5; D is ambiguous. The V and J ends lost 1 base and 7 bases respectively, with 14 bases between them. This CDR3 is 15 amino acids long. Germline V gene sequence: CDR1 LNHDA, CDR2 SQIVND (reference sequence). CDR3 bases: TGTGCCAGTAGTATAGTTCTCGGGTCGAGGCAGCCCCAGCATTTT. Translation gives CASSIVLGSRQPQHF.

This chain links TRBV5-4 with TRBJ1-2; 7 bases fit TRBD1. Germline V lookup: CDR1 SGHNT, CDR2 YYREEE (reference sequence). This CDR3 has 15 residues. Trimming took 3 bases from V and 4 from J; bases not matched to a gene: 9. CDR3 bases: TGTGCCAGCAGCTCCCATAGACAGGGCGGCTATGGCTACACCTTC. It translates to CASSSHRQGGYGYTF.

This CDR3 is CASSLSEGPTEAFF. The CDR3 coding sequence is TGTGCCAGCAGCTTATCGGAGGGTCCCACTGAAGCTTTCTTT. V and J are TRBV7-2 and TRBJ1-1; D unresolved. In germline, CDR1 is SGHTA, CDR2 FQGNSA. The CDR3 runs to 14 residues. V lost 2 bases and J lost 4, with 11 bases in between.

There are many counts of this clonotype. This chain joins TRBV10-3 and TRBJ1-1; unclear D gene. Germline CDR1 ENHRY, CDR2 SYGVKD. The CDR3 is 16 amino acids. V shed 0 bases and J shed 0 bases, with 11 bases lying between them. CDR3 in amino acids: CAISESPGIMNTEAFF. CDR3 coding DNA: TGTGCCATCAGTGAGTCGCCAGGCATAATGAACACTGAAGCTTTCTTT.

The sample holds a few counts of this clonotype. This likely comes from a read error, as the CDR3 has no conserved phenylalanine or tryptophan at its end. The chain employs TRBV5-1 and TRBJ2-7, with D hard to call. CDR3 length: 12 residues. Germline V gene lookup returns CDR1 SGHRS and CDR2 YFSETQ. In DNA form, the CDR3 reads TGTGCCAGCAGCTCGTCCTCCTACGAGCAGTACCTC. Protein sequence: CASSSSSYEQYL.

This clonotype was picked up many times. The J gene is TRBJ1-2, the V gene TRBV7-2; TRBD1 might be the D (5 bases). Trimming shortened V by 5 bases and J by 7 bases, and 20 bases separated the two germline ends. Germline CDR1 reads SGHTA; CDR2 reads FQGNSA. CDR3 size: 15 residues. The DNA for the CDR3 is TGTGCCAGCAGCGTCCAGGGATTAGCGATTCGTGGCTACACCTTC. It codes for CASSVQGLAIRGYTF.

This clonotype was observed a handful of times. The chain has TRBV7-3 and TRBJ2-2; no firm D call. The germline V gene encodes CDR1 SGHTA and CDR2 FQGTGA. This CDR3 is built from 13 residues. Trimming removed 7 bases at V and 3 bases at J, with 9 bases between. The chain's CDR3 is CASTGRDTGELFF. CDR3 sequence (DNA): TGTGCCAGCACGGGTAGAGACACCGGGGAGCTGTTTTTT. The whole variable domain, filled in from reference TRBV7-3 and TRBJ2-2, reads GAGVSQTPSNKVTEKGKYVELRCDPISGHTALYWYRQSLGQGPEFLIYFQGTGAADDSGLPNDRFFAVRPEGSVSTLKIQRTERGDSAVYLCASTGRDTGELFFGEGSRLTVL.

The rearrangement links TRBV9 to TRBJ1-4, with TRBD1 matching 10 bases. J gave up 7 bases and V 4 bases, and 7 bases lay outside the gene matches. CDR3 size: 15 residues. Per germline, CDR1 SGDLS and CDR2 YYNGEE. CDR3: CASSPTGTGVEKLFF. The CDR3 DNA is TGTGCCAGCAGCCCAACTGGGACAGGGGTTGAAAAACTGTTTTTT.

The rearrangement links TRBV10-3 to TRBJ2-2, with D possibly TRBD2 on 6 matching bases. The germline gives CDR1 ENHRY, CDR2 SYGVKD. CDR3 length: 14 residues. Trimming stripped 8 bases from V and 7 bases from J, with 17 bases between. The DNA for the CDR3 is TGTGCCATCCGGAGGGGAAGGGAACTCGGGGAGCTGTTTTTT. Translated, it gives CAIRRGRELGELFF.

This clonotype occurred a few times. The CDR3 here is CASSVGDHRGTEAFF. In nucleotides, the CDR3 is TGTGCCAGCAGCGTAGGGGACCACCGGGGCACTGAAGCTTTCTTT. The chain joins TRBV9 to TRBJ1-1, with D maybe TRBD1 (5 bases). Germline CDR1 and CDR2: SGDLS and YYNGEE. The V gene lost 0 bases and the J gene lost 4 bases, with 13 bases spanning the gap. CDR3 length equals 15 residues.

The V and J genes are TRBV20-1 and TRBJ1-3; D is undetermined. Germline lookup yields CDR1 DFQATT and CDR2 SNEGSKA (reference sequence). The CDR3 length is 12 residues. Trimming left V 4 bases short and J 0 bases short, with 4 bases between. The CDR3 spells CSATTSGNTIYF. In nucleotides, the CDR3 is TGCAGTGCTACTACCTCTGGAAACACCATATATTTT.

This clonotype was observed at least ten times. The chain has TRBV25-1 and TRBJ1-4, with D hard to call. CDR1 MGHDK and CDR2 SYGVNS come from the germline V gene. Trimming stripped 4 bases from V and 14 bases from J, with 11 bases between. The CDR3 contains 11 residues. This CDR3 is CASSAVRRLFF. CDR3 in DNA: TGTGCCAGCAGTGCAGTCAGGAGGCTGTTTTTT.

There are a few counts of this clonotype. The J gene is TRBJ1-6, the V gene TRBV14, with TRBD1 as a possible D gene (5 bases). Germline-derived CDR1 and CDR2 are SGHDN and FVKESK. Trimming took 4 bases from V and 7 from J, leaving 17 bases between them. The CDR3 contains 16 residues. For the CDR3, the DNA is TGTGCCAGCAGCCGACTAGGGACCAGAGAGAATTCACCCCTCCACTTT. Encoded protein: CASSRLGTRENSPLHF.